This T cell receptor beta chain was captured in a study of blood T cell repertoires in COVID-19. Turning to the study itself: The origin of the acute and convalescent COVID-19 samples was the United States, Italy and Spain. The analysed material was cDNA or gDNA that came from T cells, B-cell-depleted T cells, or PBMCs.

The CDR3 contains 16 residues. From germline, CDR1 is SEHNR and CDR2 FQNEAQ (reference sequence). Losses at the gene ends were 5 bases for V and 1 base for J; bases not matched to a gene: 6. Per the original data handling: Reference gene primer amplification yielded estimated nucleated cell counts. Method: immunoSEQ multiplex PCR; TCRdb's copy keeps in-frame clones and lacks some. From that table come the V and J calls and clone size; the DNA was used to work out D and trimming. This table has fewer than 300,000 clones, approximately 91% appearing once. The chain uses TRBV7-9 and TRBJ2-5; 11 nucleotides agree with TRBD2. Sequenced material: peripheral blood. This TCR was recovered from a man between 18 and 35 years old with active or convalescent COVID-19. The CDR3 nucleotides are TGTGCCAGCAGCCCAGATGGGACTAGCGGCCAAGAGACCCAGTACTTC. As protein: CASSPDGTSGQETQYF. Based on the CDR3 plus reference TRBV7-9 and TRBJ2-5, the full variable domain is DTGVSQNPRHKITKRGQNVTFRCDPISEHNRLYWYRQTLGQGPEFLTYFQNEAQLEKSRLLSDRFSAERPKGSFSTLEIQRTEQGDSAMYLCASSPDGTSGQETQYFGPGTRLLVL.